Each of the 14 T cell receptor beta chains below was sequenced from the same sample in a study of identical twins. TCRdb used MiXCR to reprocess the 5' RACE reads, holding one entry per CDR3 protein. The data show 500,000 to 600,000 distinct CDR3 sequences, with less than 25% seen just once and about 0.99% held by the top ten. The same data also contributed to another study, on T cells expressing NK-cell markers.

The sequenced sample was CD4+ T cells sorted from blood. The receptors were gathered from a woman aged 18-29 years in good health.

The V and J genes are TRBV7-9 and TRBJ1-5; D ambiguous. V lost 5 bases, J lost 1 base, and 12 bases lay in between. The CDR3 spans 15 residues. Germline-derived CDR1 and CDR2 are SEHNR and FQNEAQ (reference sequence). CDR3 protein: CASSPASTSNQPQHF. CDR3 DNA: TGTGCCAGCAGCCCTGCATCGACAAGCAATCAGCCCCAGCATTTT.

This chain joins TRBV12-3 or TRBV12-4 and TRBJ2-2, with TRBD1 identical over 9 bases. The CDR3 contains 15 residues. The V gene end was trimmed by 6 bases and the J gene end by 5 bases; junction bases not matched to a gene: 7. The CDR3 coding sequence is TGTGCCAGCAGACAAACAGGGGGCGGGACCGGGGAGCTGTTTTTT. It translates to CASRQTGGGTGELFF.

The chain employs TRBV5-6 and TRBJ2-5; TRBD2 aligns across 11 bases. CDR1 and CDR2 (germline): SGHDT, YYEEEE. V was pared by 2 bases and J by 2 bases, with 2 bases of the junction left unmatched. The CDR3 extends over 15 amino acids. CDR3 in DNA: TGTGCCAGCAGCTTAATAGCGGGAGGGCAAGAGACCCAGTACTTC. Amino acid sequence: CASSLIAGGQETQYF. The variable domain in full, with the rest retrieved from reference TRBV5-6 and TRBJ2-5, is DAGVTQSPTHLIKTRGQQVTLRCSPKSGHDTVSWYQQALGQGPQFIFQYYEEEERQRGNFPDRFSGHQFPNYSSELNVNALLLGDSALYLCASSLIAGGQETQYFGPGTRLLVL.

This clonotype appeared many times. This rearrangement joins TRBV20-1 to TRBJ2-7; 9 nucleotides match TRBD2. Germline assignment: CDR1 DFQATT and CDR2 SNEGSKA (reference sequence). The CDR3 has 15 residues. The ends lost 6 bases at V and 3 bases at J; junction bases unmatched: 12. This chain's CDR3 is CSAHPQRGVRYEQYF. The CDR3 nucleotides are TGCAGTGCGCACCCCCAGCGGGGGGTTCGCTACGAGCAGTACTTC.

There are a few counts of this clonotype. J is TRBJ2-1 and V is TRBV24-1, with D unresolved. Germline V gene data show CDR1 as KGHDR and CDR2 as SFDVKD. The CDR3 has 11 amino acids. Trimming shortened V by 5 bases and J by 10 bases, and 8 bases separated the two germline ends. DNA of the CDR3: TGTGCCACCAGTGCGGGTCGGGAGCAGTTCTTC. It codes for CATSAGREQFF.

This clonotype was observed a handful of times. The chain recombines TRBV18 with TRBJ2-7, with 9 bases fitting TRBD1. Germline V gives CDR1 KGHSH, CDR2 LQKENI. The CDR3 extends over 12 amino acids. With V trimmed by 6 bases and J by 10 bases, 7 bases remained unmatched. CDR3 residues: CASSGGTGPQYF. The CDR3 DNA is TGTGCCAGCTCTGGAGGGACAGGGCCTCAGTACTTC.

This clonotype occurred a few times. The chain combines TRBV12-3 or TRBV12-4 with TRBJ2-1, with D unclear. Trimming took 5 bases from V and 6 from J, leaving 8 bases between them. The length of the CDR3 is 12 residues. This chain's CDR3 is CASSRRSNEQFF. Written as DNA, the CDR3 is TGTGCCAGCAGTAGAAGGTCCAATGAGCAGTTCTTC.

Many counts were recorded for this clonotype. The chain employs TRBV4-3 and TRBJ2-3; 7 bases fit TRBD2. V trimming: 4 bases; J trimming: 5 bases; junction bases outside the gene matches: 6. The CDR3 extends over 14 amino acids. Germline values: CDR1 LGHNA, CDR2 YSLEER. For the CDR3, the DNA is TGCGCCAGCAGCCCTGGACTAGTGGAAGATACGCAGTATTTT. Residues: CASSPGLVEDTQYF.

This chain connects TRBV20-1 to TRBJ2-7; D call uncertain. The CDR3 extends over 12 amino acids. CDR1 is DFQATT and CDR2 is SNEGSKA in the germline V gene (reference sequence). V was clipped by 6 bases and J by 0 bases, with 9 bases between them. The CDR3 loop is CSAMTDSYEQYF. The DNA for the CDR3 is TGCAGTGCCATGACGGACTCCTACGAGCAGTACTTC.

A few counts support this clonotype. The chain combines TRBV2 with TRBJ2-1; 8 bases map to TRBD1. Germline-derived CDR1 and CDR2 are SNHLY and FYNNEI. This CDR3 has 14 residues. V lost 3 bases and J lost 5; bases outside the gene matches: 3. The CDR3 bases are TGTGCCAGCAGTGATCGGACAGGGCACAATGAGCAGTTCTTC. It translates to CASSDRTGHNEQFF.

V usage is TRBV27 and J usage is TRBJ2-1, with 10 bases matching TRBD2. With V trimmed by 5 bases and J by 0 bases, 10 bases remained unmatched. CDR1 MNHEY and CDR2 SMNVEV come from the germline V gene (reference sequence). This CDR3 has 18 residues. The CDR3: CASSTRLAGQSSYNEQFF. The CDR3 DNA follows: TGTGCCAGCAGTACGAGACTAGCGGGCCAGAGCTCCTACAATGAGCAGTTCTTC.

The CDR3 bases are TGTGCCAGCAGCTTATCTCCCGACTACGAGCAGTACTTC. It is translated as CASSLSPDYEQYF. The V gene is TRBV7-6, the J gene TRBJ2-7; D gene ambiguous. CDR3 length: 13 amino acids. Trimming stripped 2 bases from V and 3 bases from J, with 8 bases between. Germline assignment: CDR1 SGHVS and CDR2 FNYEAQ.

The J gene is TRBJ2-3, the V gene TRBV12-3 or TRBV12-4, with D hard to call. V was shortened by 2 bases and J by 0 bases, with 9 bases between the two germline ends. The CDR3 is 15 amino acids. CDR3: CASSLRADSTDTQYF. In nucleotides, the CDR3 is TGTGCCAGCAGTTTACGGGCAGATAGCACAGATACGCAGTATTTT.

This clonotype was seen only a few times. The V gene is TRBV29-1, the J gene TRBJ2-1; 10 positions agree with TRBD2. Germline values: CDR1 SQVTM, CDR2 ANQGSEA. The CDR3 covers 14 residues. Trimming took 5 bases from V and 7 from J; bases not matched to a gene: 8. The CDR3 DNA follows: TGCAGCGTTTACACTAGCGGGATTTGGAATGAGCAGTTCTTC. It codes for CSVYTSGIWNEQFF.